The 18 T cell receptor beta chains in this list originate from one sample, sequenced in a study of blood T cell repertoires in COVID-19. The repertoire was sequenced with immunoSEQ multiplex PCR; TCRdb's copy has only in-frame clones and lacks some. The sample shows approximately 170,000 clones, about 85% of them seen only once. Material for sequencing was peripheral blood. These receptors all come from a man older than 75 with COVID-19, enrolled during active disease.

This clone came up a few times. The V call is TRBV14, the J call TRBJ2-1, with 11 bases aligning to TRBD1. This CDR3 is 13 amino acids long. J gave up 7 bases and V 4 bases, and 0 bases lay outside the gene matches. Per germline, CDR1 SGHDN and CDR2 FVKESK. CDR3 residues: CASSRDRGNEQFF. The CDR3 nucleotides are TGTGCCAGCAGCCGGGACAGGGGGAATGAGCAGTTCTTC.

The chain joins TRBV3-1 (or the pseudogene TRBV3-2) to TRBJ2-7; 7 bases line up with TRBD1. Germline CDR1 reads LGHDT; CDR2 reads YNNKEL (reference sequence). With 4 bases clipped from V and 3 bases from J, the junction kept 6 bases outside the gene matches. CDR3 length equals 14 residues. This CDR3 reads CASSPSTGHYEQYF. DNA for the CDR3: TGTGCCAGCAGCCCCTCGACAGGGCACTACGAGCAGTACTTC.

This chain connects TRBV27 to TRBJ2-1; TRBD2 aligns across 8 bases. Germline V gene lookup returns CDR1 MNHEY and CDR2 SMNVEV (reference sequence). The CDR3 spans 15 residues. The ends lost 5 bases at V and 2 bases at J; junction bases unmatched: 5. The CDR3 DNA sequence: TGTGCCAGCAGTCCGGGAGCGGGGGCCTACAATGAGCAGTTCTTC. Protein: CASSPGAGAYNEQFF.

In its sample, this clone was seen a few times. The chain uses TRBV4-3 and TRBJ2-7, with 13 bases identical to TRBD2. This CDR3 is built from 18 residues. Germline V lookup: CDR1 LGHNA, CDR2 YSLEER. Unmatched junction bases numbered 8, after V lost 0 bases and J lost 3 bases. CDR3 residues: CASSQDRLAGGSRYEQYF. The CDR3 region has the DNA TGCGCCAGCAGCCAAGATCGACTAGCGGGGGGATCACGCTACGAGCAGTACTTC.

The V call is TRBV5-1, the J call TRBJ1-4; TRBD1 agrees at 8 bases. With 4 bases clipped from V and 4 bases from J, the junction kept 6 bases outside the gene matches. The CDR3 has 15 amino acids. CDR1 SGHRS and CDR2 YFSETQ come from the germline V gene. For the CDR3, the DNA is TGCGCCAGCAGCGCCGGGGACAGGAATAATGAAAAACTGTTTTTT. It encodes CASSAGDRNNEKLFF.

This chain links TRBV5-4 with TRBJ1-6; the D gene is possibly TRBD1 (5 bases). Trimming stripped 0 bases from V and 9 bases from J, with 13 bases between. Germline lookup yields CDR1 SGHNT and CDR2 YYREEE (reference sequence). The CDR3 is 15 amino acids. CDR3: CASSLVQGGISPLHF. For the CDR3, the DNA is TGTGCCAGCAGCTTGGTTCAGGGAGGTATTTCACCCCTCCACTTT.

V gene TRBV5-5 combines with J gene TRBJ2-2; tentative D call: TRBD2 (5 bases). The CDR3 covers 17 residues. V gave up 1 base and J gave up 6 bases, with 19 bases separating them. The germline gives CDR1 SGHKS, CDR2 YYEKEE (reference sequence). The CDR3 region has the DNA TGTGCCAGCAGCTTGTTTACCTCGACTATTTCTTCCGGGGAGCTGTTTTTT. Its translation is CASSLFTSTISSGELFF.

As DNA, the CDR3 is TGTGCCAGCAGCTTGGGGCCTCCGGGGACAGGGGTGTTCTACGAGCAGTACTTC. Amino acid sequence: CASSLGPPGTGVFYEQYF. The chain couples TRBV5-4 to TRBJ2-7; TRBD1 agrees at 10 bases. Trimming removed 0 bases from V and 3 bases from J; junction bases left unmatched: 12. The CDR3 spans 18 residues. CDR1 and CDR2 (germline): SGHNT, YYREEE (reference sequence).

V usage is TRBV18 and J usage is TRBJ1-2; 9 positions match TRBD1. V gave up 0 bases and J gave up 7 bases; unmatched junction bases: 6. Germline V CDR1 and CDR2: KGHSH, LQKENI. The CDR3 loop spans 15 amino acids. The chain's CDR3 is CASSPPNRGRGGYTF. In DNA form, the CDR3 reads TGTGCCAGCTCACCACCGAACAGGGGGCGCGGTGGCTACACCTTC.

The chain recombines TRBV5-4 with TRBJ2-3; a weak D match, TRBD2 (6 bases). Trimming removed 4 bases from V and 8 bases from J, with 17 bases in between. In germline, CDR1 is SGHNT, CDR2 YYREEE (reference sequence). This CDR3 is 14 amino acids long. CDR3 amino acids: CASSLVEAGSTQYF. In DNA form, the CDR3 reads TGTGCCAGCAGCCTCGTGGAGGCGGGGAGTACGCAGTATTTT.

The chain employs TRBV7-2 and TRBJ1-5; maybe TRBD1 (5 bases). The CDR3 length is 14 residues. Deletions cut 1 base from V and 5 bases from J, with 9 bases between. In germline, CDR1 is SGHTA, CDR2 FQGNSA. The CDR3 is CASSLGQGHQPQHF. DNA for the CDR3: TGTGCCAGCAGCTTAGGGCAGGGTCATCAGCCCCAGCATTTT.

V is TRBV18 and J is TRBJ1-1, with TRBD1 as a possible D gene (6 bases). The CDR3 has 15 amino acids. The germline gives CDR1 KGHSH, CDR2 LQKENI. Trimming removed 3 bases at V and 1 base at J, with 12 bases between. The CDR3 nucleotides are TGTGCCAGCTCACCGACGCAGGGGCGGAACACTGAAGCTTTCTTT. Protein: CASSPTQGRNTEAFF.

The J gene is TRBJ2-7, the V gene TRBV24-1; 11 nucleotides align to TRBD2. Germline assignment: CDR1 KGHDR and CDR2 SFDVKD. CDR3 length equals 13 residues. J lost 4 bases, V lost 9 bases, and 4 bases had no gene match. The CDR3 DNA is TGTGCCACCCGGGCTAGCGGGGGGTACGAGCAGTACTTC. It specifies CATRASGGYEQYF.

The rearrangement uses TRBV4-3 and TRBJ2-7; possibly TRBD2 for D (5 bases). The CDR3 totals 13 residues. Germline CDR1 reads LGHNA; CDR2 reads YSLEER. Trimming shortened V by 3 bases and J by 6 bases, and 12 bases separated the two germline ends. For the CDR3, the DNA is TGCGCCAGCAGCCAGTATACGGGGATCGAGCAGTACTTC. Translated: CASSQYTGIEQYF.

This chain links TRBV11-2 with TRBJ2-1; 7 bases match TRBD1. This CDR3 has 16 amino acids. V lost 2 bases, J lost 4 bases, and 8 bases stayed unmatched. Germline values: CDR1 SGHAT, CDR2 FQNNGV. CDR3: CASSLRGRDRYNEQFF. CDR3 bases: TGTGCCAGCAGCTTAAGGGGCAGGGACAGATACAATGAGCAGTTCTTC.

The J gene is TRBJ2-1, the V gene TRBV2; D might be TRBD1 (5 bases). This CDR3 spans 15 amino acids. The germline gives CDR1 SNHLY, CDR2 FYNNEI. V dropped 5 bases and J dropped 0 bases, with 11 bases sitting between them. For the CDR3, the DNA is TGTGCCAGCAGTAGGACAACTATCTCCTACAATGAGCAGTTCTTC. Protein product: CASSRTTISYNEQFF.

The chain joins TRBV11-2 to TRBJ2-2; the D is unclear. This CDR3 has 15 amino acids. Trimming cost V 0 bases and J 1 base, with 6 bases left between them. Germline-derived CDR1 and CDR2 are SGHAT and FQNNGV. In DNA, the CDR3 is TGTGCCAGCAGCTTAGATCCCATGAACACCGGGGAGCTGTTTTTT. This codes for CASSLDPMNTGELFF. The complete variable domain, with remaining parts taken from reference TRBV11-2 and TRBJ2-2, reads EAGVAQSPRYKIIEKRQSVAFWCNPISGHATLYWYQQILGQGPKLLIQFQNNGVVDDSQLPKDRFSAERLKGVDSTLKIQPAKLEDSAVYLCASSLDPMNTGELFFGEGSRLTVL.

V is TRBV7-8 and J is TRBJ1-3, with 7 nucleotides matching TRBD1. CDR1 is SGHVS and CDR2 is FQNEAQ in the germline V gene. The V gene end was trimmed by 3 bases and the J gene end by 0 bases; junction bases not matched to a gene: 8. This CDR3 is 17 amino acids long. CDR3 bases: TGTGCCAGCAGCTTTTTGGCGACAGGGCTCTCTGGAAACACCATATATTTT. Translating it yields CASSFLATGLSGNTIYF.